This T cell receptor (beta chain) appears in the sequencing data of a study of vaccination and CD4 T cells after COVID-19. Treatment given: approximately 9-day PBMC culture with coronavirus spike peptide pools or control peptides (ViraFEST assay). On this clonotype itself: What it binds is not known.

Sequencing of the DNA from cultured CD4+ T cells was carried out with the Oncomine TCR Beta short-read assay. TCRdb itself ran the PCR reads through MiXCR, one entry per CDR3 protein. The table records 10,000 or so distinct CDR3 sequences, roughly 41% of them present only once. Germline-derived CDR1 and CDR2 are MGHRA and YSYEKL. The CDR3 covers 16 residues. Losses at the gene ends were 4 bases for V and 4 bases for J; bases not matched to a gene: 8. The sequence derives from a human donor who had recovered from COVID-19. This material consisted of CD4+ T cells from blood, cultured in vitro, taken after SARS-CoV-2 vaccination. This chain links TRBV4-1 with TRBJ2-5, with 11 positions matching TRBD1. The CDR3 region has the DNA TGCGCCAGCAGCCCTCTGGGGACAGGGGGTTCAGAGACCCAGTACTTC. The encoded protein is CASSPLGTGGSETQYF.